A single sample is the source of the 3 T cell receptor beta chains below, sequenced in a study of shared T cell receptors in the human thymus. Sequencing was performed with immunoSEQ multiplex PCR; in TCRdb, only in-frame clones are kept and a portion is missing. Among about 710,000 clones listed, more than 70% were seen once. These data were likewise used in another study, on human thymus T cells.

The sequenced material came from thymocytes. These TCRs come from a boy under two years old with a congenital heart defect.

This chain connects TRBV27 to TRBJ2-7; 10 nucleotides align to TRBD1. V was clipped by 6 bases and J by 4 bases; unmatched bases: 9. Germline CDR1 is MNHEY and CDR2 is SMNVEV (reference sequence). CDR3 size: 15 residues. CDR3 protein: CASRDPGQGSYEQYF. The CDR3 nucleotides read TGTGCCAGCAGAGATCCGGGACAGGGGTCGTACGAGCAGTACTTC.

This chain joins TRBV4-1 and TRBJ2-1, with 11 bases that match TRBD2. Germline values: CDR1 MGHRA, CDR2 YSYEKL. J was trimmed by 0 bases and V by 0 bases; bases with no gene match: 4. The CDR3 has 18 residues. CDR3 nucleotide sequence: TGCGCCAGCAGCCAAGATGGACTAGCGGGTGCCTCCTACAATGAGCAGTTCTTC. It translates to CASSQDGLAGASYNEQFF.

The chain joins TRBV28 to TRBJ2-7; 13 bases map to TRBD2. CDR1 and CDR2 (germline): MDHEN, SYDVKM. This CDR3 region has 16 residues. V was clipped by 3 bases and J by 4 bases; unmatched bases: 6. The CDR3 loop is CASSFQTSGRNYEQYF. As DNA, the CDR3 is TGTGCCAGCAGTTTTCAGACTAGCGGGAGGAATTACGAGCAGTACTTC. The full variable domain, rest sourced from reference TRBV28 and TRBJ2-7, is DVKVTQSSRYLVKRTGEKVFLECVQDMDHENMFWYRQDPGLGLRLIYFSYDVKMKEKGDIPEGYSVSREKKERFSLILESASTNQTSMYLCASSFQTSGRNYEQYFGPGTRLTVT.